This T cell receptor beta chain was sequenced in a study of graft-versus-host responses after intestinal transplantation. Overall study context: Multivisceral, liver-intestinal, or isolated intestinal grafts went to recipients. Study results and caveats: The highest levels of circulating GvH clones went along with early declines in HvG clones after transplant. Marrow from the recipient contained GvH clones, some of which had appeared first in ileum or blood. Some patients had graft-donor T cell macrochimerism, and their allografts showed high graft-versus-host to host-versus-graft clonal ratios.

Sequencing used immunoSEQ multiplex PCR; TCRdb keeps in-frame clones, though not all of them. The sample lists under 150,000 clones, about 95% occurring once. CDR3 length equals 14 residues. Germline values: CDR1 SEHNR, CDR2 FQNEAQ (reference sequence). The ends lost 3 bases at V and 5 bases at J; junction bases unmatched: 4. Turning to this clone: Its antigen is not known.

The gene calls are TRBV7-9 and TRBJ2-4, with 7 bases matching TRBD2. This material consisted of unstimulated CD8+ T cells sorted from spleen or lymph node cells, taken before intestinal transplant. This clonotype was obtained from a human donor who received an intestinal transplant. The CDR3 nucleotides read TGTGCCAGCAGCTTCGGCGGGAGCCAAAACATTCAGTACTTC. Amino acids: CASSFGGSQNIQYF.